This T cell receptor (beta chain) stems from a study of blood T cell repertoires in COVID-19. J gave up 5 bases and V 0 bases, and 6 bases lay outside the gene matches. This CDR3 comprises 14 residues. CDR1 and CDR2 from the germline V gene are GTSNPN and SVGIG (reference sequence). Sequencing used immunoSEQ multiplex PCR; TCRdb keeps in-frame clones, though not all of them. The profile covers about 140,000 clones, with roughly 82% appearing a single time and 10% taken by the ten largest. This receptor was obtained from a man aged 55 to 69 with active or convalescent COVID-19. What was sequenced was peripheral blood. The chain recombines TRBV30 with TRBJ1-2, with 7 bases that match TRBD1. The CDR3 loop is CAWSVLGQTYGYTF. The DNA for the CDR3 is TGTGCCTGGAGTGTACTGGGACAGACTTATGGCTACACCTTC.